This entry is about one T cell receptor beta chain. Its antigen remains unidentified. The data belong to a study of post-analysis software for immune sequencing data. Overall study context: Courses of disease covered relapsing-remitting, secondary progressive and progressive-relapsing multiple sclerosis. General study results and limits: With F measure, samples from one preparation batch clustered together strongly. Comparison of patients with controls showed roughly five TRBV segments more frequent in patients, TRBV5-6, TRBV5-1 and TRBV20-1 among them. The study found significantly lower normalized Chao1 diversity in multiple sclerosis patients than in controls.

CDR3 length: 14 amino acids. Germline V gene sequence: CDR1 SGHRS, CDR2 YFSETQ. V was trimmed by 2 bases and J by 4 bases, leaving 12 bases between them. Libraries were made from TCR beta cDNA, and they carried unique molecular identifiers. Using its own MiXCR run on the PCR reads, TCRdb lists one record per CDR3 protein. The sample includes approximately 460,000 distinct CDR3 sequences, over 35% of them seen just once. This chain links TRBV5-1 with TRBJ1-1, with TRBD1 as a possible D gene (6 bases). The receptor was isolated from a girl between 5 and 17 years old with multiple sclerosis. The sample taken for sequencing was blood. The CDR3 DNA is TGCGCCAGCAGCTTCTGGGGGGCGGTCACTGAAGCTTTCTTT. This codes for CASSFWGAVTEAFF. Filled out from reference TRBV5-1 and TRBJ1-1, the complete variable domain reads KAGVTQTPRYLIKTRGQQVTLSCSPISGHRSVSWYQQTPGQGLQFLFEYFSETQRNKGNFPGRFSGRQFSNSRSEMNVSTLELGDSALYLCASSFWGAVTEAFFGQGTRLTVV.